Below are 4 T cell receptor beta chains sequenced from a single sample in a study of shared clonotypes between healthy human individuals. Produced via immunoSEQ multiplex PCR; TCRdb's table is partial and in-frame only. Of approximately 1,000,000 clones in the sample, approximately 78% were seen once. Sequences were obtained from memory CD4+ T cells from PBMCs. Sample subset: CD45RA-negative fraction. These receptors all come from a man younger than 35 in good health. Some clones in this sample may be carry-over from other donors' samples.

The chain carries TRBV28 and TRBJ2-7; the D gene could be TRBD1 or TRBD2 (5 bases each). Trimming left V 4 bases short and J 6 bases short, with 13 bases between. This CDR3 has 13 residues. Germline V lookup: CDR1 MDHEN, CDR2 SYDVKM. CDR3 protein: CASSSGTFGEQYF. The DNA for the CDR3 is TGTGCCAGCAGTTCCGGGACCTTCGGCGAGCAGTACTTC.

The chain couples TRBV10-3 to TRBJ1-1; tentative D call: TRBD1 (6 bases). Trimming left V 7 bases short and J 5 bases short, with 14 bases between. This CDR3 spans 13 amino acids. Germline V lookup: CDR1 ENHRY, CDR2 SYGVKD. The CDR3 DNA reads as TGTGCCATCACCCGGGGGGCGCGAACTGAAGCTTTCTTT. It translates to CAITRGARTEAFF.

This chain connects TRBV7-8 to TRBJ1-6, with 11 bases aligning to TRBD1. The trim removed 5 bases at V and 2 bases at J, leaving 5 bases unmatched. The germline V gene encodes CDR1 SGHVS and CDR2 FQNEAQ. The CDR3 is 17 residues long. CDR3 bases: TGTGCCAGCAGCCCGCGGGGACAGGGGGCCTATAATTCACCCCTCCACTTT. This encodes CASSPRGQGAYNSPLHF.

Concerning this clone itself: Additional DNA sequences in this sample encode the identical CDR3. The chain combines TRBV7-7 with TRBJ2-3; D unresolved. CDR1 is SSHAT and CDR2 is FNYEAQ in the germline V gene (reference sequence). This CDR3 contains 13 residues. V dropped 1 base and J dropped 1 base, with 3 bases sitting between them. CDR3 sequence: CASSLDGTDTQYF. CDR3 in DNA: TGTGCCAGCAGCTTAGACGGCACAGATACGCAGTATTTT.